These 12 T cell receptor beta chains share one sample of origin, sequenced in a study of cytomegalovirus exposure and HLA in healthy donors (dated by TCRdb to 2016 to 2017). Library method: the immunoSEQ multiplex PCR assay. A mixture of 60 forward primers for TCR Vbeta segments and 13 reverse primers for TCR Jbeta segments was used in the multiplex PCR. Held by TCRdb, this immuneACCESS table contains in-frame sequences only and omits some clones. Under half of the omission traces to an unresolved V gene where checked; the cause of the rest is unknown. The sample table records 100,000 to 120,000 clones; about three quarters of these occur just once. The ten largest make up less than 3% of the sample. Sequencing was performed on PBMCs. These receptors all stem from a woman aged 55-69 years in good health and CMV-seropositive.

The chain employs TRBV4-1 and TRBJ2-7, with 10 bases that match TRBD2. The germline CDR1 and CDR2 sequences are MGHRA and YSYEKL. This CDR3 region has 16 residues. With 4 bases clipped from V and 4 bases from J, the junction kept 10 bases outside the gene matches. The CDR3 nucleotides are TGCGCCAGCAGCCGAGGGCCTAGCGGGAGTTCGTACGAGCAGTACTTC. Its translation: CASSRGPSGSSYEQYF.

The chain recombines TRBV7-8 with TRBJ2-1; TRBD2 aligns across 13 bases. CDR3 length: 17 amino acids. Losses at the gene ends were 7 bases for V and 3 bases for J; bases not matched to a gene: 9. Germline-derived CDR1 and CDR2 are SGHVS and FQNEAQ. This CDR3 is CASTLMGLAGRYNEQFF. The CDR3, as DNA: TGTGCCAGCACCCTTATGGGACTAGCGGGACGCTACAATGAGCAGTTCTTC.

This clone was observed a handful of times. The chain carries TRBV2 and TRBJ1-2, with D uncertain. The CDR3 has 16 amino acids. The V end was cut by 6 bases, the J end by 5 bases, with 22 bases between. CDR1 SNHLY and CDR2 FYNNEI come from the germline V gene. The CDR3 loop is CASSRLAAMKIYGYTF. The CDR3 nucleotides are TGTGCCAGCAGCCGGCTCGCGGCGATGAAGATATATGGCTACACCTTC. Looking up the rest from reference TRBV2 and TRBJ1-2 gives the full variable domain: EPEVTQTPSHQVTQMGQEVILRCVPISNHLYFYWYRQILGQKVEFLVSFYNNEISEKSEIFDDQFSVERPDGSNFTLKIRSTKLEDSAMYFCASSRLAAMKIYGYTFGSGTRLTVV.

This clone was detected only once. CDR3 bases: TGTGCCAGCAGCCCCAATAGCGGGGAGGCTCTCTACGAGCAGTACTTC. Amino acids: CASSPNSGEALYEQYF. The rearrangement links TRBV27 to TRBJ2-5, with 8 positions matching TRBD2. Judging by the DNA end, TRBJ2-7 fits better; the J call may be wrong. This CDR3 contains 16 residues. CDR1 MNHEY and CDR2 SMNVEV come from the germline V gene (reference sequence).

The chain links TRBV18 to TRBJ1-5, with a tentative D call TRBD1 (5 bases). This CDR3 comprises 16 residues. Trimming shortened V by 3 bases and J by 1 base, and 13 bases separated the two germline ends. The germline V gene encodes CDR1 KGHSH and CDR2 LQKENI. The CDR3 reads CASSPRAGRSNQPQHF. In nucleotides, the CDR3 is TGTGCCAGCTCACCCCGGGCAGGGAGGAGCAATCAGCCCCAGCATTTT.

The chain employs TRBV5-4 and TRBJ2-7, with a possible D match to TRBD2 (5 bases). The V end lost 1 base, the J end lost 4 bases, and 9 bases lay between the germline ends. CDR1 and CDR2 from the germline V gene are SGHNT and YYREEE (reference sequence). This CDR3 is 13 amino acids long. CDR3 protein: CASSLPTRYEQYF. In DNA form, the CDR3 reads TGTGCCAGCAGCTTGCCAACTAGATACGAGCAGTACTTC.

The chain couples TRBV7-9 to TRBJ2-1, with a tentative D call TRBD1 (6 bases). Germline assignment: CDR1 SEHNR and CDR2 FQNEAQ (reference sequence). The CDR3 runs 16 residues. V lost 5 bases and J 4 bases, leaving 18 bases between the germline ends. This CDR3 is CASSQWHNREYNEQFF. The CDR3 DNA is TGTGCCAGCAGCCAGTGGCATAACAGGGAGTACAATGAGCAGTTCTTC.

Here the CDR3 reads CASSRNSGGSSYNEQFF. For the CDR3, the DNA is TGCGCCAGCAGCCGAAATAGCGGGGGTAGCTCCTACAATGAGCAGTTCTTC. The chain recombines TRBV4-1 with TRBJ2-1; TRBD2 matches at 9 bases. CDR1 is MGHRA and CDR2 is YSYEKL in the germline V gene. Trimming cost V 4 bases and J 0 bases; bases outside gene matches: 7. The CDR3 has 17 residues.

This clone has only a few counts. This chain uses TRBV6-4 with TRBJ2-3; D gene uncertain. The CDR3 length is 13 residues. The ends were cut back, 2 bases at V and 5 bases at J, with 8 bases in the middle. Germline-derived CDR1 and CDR2 are MRHNA and SNTAGT. CDR3 sequence reads: CASSDEEGDTQYF. The CDR3 nucleotides are TGTGCCAGCAGTGACGAGGAAGGAGATACGCAGTATTTT.

Only one count was recorded for this clone. The chain joins TRBV7-3 to TRBJ2-3, with D unclear. Germline V gives CDR1 SGHTA, CDR2 FQGTGA. V was shortened by 4 bases and J by 0 bases, with 8 bases between the two germline ends. CDR3 length: 14 amino acids. The CDR3: CASSSPTSTDTQYF. The CDR3 nucleotides are TGTGCCAGCAGCTCACCAACTAGCACAGATACGCAGTATTTT.

J is TRBJ2-3 and V is TRBV7-2; 8 bases fit TRBD1. Germline lookup yields CDR1 SGHTA and CDR2 FQGNSA. This CDR3 is 15 amino acids long. Trimming took 4 bases from V and 8 from J; bases not matched to a gene: 11. The CDR3 loop is CASSSYRGSHGTQYF. In DNA form, the CDR3 reads TGTGCCAGCAGCTCCTACAGGGGGTCCCACGGTACGCAGTATTTT.

The sample holds one count of this clone. The gene calls are TRBV6-5 and TRBJ2-1; TRBD2 matches at 9 bases. The germline gives CDR1 MNHEY, CDR2 SVGAGI. This CDR3 region has 14 residues. V trimming: 6 bases; J trimming: 2 bases; junction bases outside the gene matches: 2. The CDR3 is CASRTSGTYNEQFF. Here the CDR3 DNA reads TGTGCCAGCAGGACTAGCGGAACCTACAATGAGCAGTTCTTC.